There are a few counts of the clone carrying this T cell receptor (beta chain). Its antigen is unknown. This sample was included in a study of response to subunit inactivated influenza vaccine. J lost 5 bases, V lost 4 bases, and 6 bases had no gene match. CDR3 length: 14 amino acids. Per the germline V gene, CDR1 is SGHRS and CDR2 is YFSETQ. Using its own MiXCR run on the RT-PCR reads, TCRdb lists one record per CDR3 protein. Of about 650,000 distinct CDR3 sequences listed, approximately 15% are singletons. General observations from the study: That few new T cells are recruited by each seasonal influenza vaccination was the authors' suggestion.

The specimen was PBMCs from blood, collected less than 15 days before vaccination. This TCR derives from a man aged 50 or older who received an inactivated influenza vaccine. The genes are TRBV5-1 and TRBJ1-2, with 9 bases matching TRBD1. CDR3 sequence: CASSPTTGGYGYTF. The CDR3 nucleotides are TGCGCCAGCAGCCCTACGACAGGGGGGTATGGCTACACCTTC.